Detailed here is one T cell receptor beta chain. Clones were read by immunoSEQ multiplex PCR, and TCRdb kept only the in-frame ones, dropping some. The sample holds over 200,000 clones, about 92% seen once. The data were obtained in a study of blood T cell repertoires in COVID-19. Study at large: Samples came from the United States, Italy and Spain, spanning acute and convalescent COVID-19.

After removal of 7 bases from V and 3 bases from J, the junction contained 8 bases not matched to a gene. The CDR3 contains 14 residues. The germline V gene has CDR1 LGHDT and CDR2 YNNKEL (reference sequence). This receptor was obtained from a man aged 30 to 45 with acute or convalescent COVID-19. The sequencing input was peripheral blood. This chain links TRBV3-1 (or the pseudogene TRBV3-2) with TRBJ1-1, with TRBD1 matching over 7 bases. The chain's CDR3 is CASTWGRGDTEAFF. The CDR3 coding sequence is TGTGCCAGCACCTGGGGCAGGGGGGACACTGAAGCTTTCTTT.